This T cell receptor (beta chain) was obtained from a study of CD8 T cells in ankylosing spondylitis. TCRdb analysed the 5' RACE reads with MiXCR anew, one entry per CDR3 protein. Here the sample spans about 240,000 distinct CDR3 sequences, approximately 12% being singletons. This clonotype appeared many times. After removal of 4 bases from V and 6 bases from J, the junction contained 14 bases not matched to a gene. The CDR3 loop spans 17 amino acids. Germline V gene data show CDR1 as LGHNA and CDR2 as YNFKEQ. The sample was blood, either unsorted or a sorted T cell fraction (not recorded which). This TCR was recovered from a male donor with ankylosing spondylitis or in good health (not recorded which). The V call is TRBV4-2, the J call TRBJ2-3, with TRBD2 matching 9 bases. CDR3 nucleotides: TGTGCCAGCAGCCCGCTACTCCCGGGACTAGCAAGGGATACGCAGTATTTT. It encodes CASSPLLPGLARDTQYF.